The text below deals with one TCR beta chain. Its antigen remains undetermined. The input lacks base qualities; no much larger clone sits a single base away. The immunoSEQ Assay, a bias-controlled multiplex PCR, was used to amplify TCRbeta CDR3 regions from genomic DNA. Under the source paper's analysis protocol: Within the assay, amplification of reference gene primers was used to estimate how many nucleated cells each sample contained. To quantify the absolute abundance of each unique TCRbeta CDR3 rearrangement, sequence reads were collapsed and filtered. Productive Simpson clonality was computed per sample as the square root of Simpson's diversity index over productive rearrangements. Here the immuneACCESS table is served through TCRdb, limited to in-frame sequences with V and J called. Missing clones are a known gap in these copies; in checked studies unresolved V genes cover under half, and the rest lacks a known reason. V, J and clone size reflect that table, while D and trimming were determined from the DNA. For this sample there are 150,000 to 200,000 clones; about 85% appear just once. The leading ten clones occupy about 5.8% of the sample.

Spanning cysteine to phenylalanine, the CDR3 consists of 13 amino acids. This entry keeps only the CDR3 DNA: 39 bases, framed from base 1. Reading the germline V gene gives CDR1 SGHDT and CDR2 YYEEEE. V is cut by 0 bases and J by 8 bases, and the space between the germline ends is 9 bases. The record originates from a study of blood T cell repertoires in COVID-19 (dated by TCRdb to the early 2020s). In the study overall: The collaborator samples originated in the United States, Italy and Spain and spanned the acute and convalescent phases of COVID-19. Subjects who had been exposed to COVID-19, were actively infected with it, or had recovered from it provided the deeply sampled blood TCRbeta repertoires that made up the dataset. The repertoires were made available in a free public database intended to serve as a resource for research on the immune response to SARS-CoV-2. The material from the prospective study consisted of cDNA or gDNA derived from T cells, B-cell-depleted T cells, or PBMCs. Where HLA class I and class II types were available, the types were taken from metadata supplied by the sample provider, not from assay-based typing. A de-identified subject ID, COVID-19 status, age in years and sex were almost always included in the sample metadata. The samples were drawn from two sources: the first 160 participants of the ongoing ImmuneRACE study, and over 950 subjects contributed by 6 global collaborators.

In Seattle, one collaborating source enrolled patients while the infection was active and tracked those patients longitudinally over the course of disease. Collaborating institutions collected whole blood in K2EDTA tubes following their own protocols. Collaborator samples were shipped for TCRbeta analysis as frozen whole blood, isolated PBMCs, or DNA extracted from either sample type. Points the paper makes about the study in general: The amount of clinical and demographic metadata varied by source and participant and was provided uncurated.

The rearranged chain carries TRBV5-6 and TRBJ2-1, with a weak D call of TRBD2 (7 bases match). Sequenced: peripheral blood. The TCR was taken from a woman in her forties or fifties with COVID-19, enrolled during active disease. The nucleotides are TGTGCCAGCAGCTTGGGAGGGGGGGATGAGCAGTTCTTC. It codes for CASSLGGGDEQFF.